Sequencing of this TCR beta chain was carried out in a study of control samples from healthy donors and cancer patients. This table comes from immunoSEQ multiplex PCR, and its TCRdb copy is limited to in-frame clones, with some not included. The table shows just under 75,000 clones, with over 75% occurring only once. Specimen: blood. The TCR was taken from a woman in her fifties or sixties in good health.

The CDR3 DNA reads TGCAGCGTTGTAGGCCAGATCTATGGCTACACCTTC. Protein: CSVVGQIYGYTF. V gene TRBV29-1 combines with J gene TRBJ1-2; D call uncertain. The CDR3 contains 12 residues. V shed 4 bases and J shed 4 bases, with 10 bases lying between them. Germline values: CDR1 SQVTM, CDR2 ANQGSEA.